The 32 T cell receptor beta chains presented below share a single source sample, sequenced in a study of cytomegalovirus exposure and HLA in healthy donors. In the PCR, 60 Vbeta and 13 Jbeta primers were used. TCRdb's copy holds only in-frame clones and misses some; the assay was immunoSEQ multiplex PCR. The data contain about 160,000 clones, roughly 85% of them singletons. Input material: PBMCs. The receptors shown here come from a male donor in good health and CMV-seropositive.

This chain connects TRBV4-3 to TRBJ1-1; no definite D call. The germline gives CDR1 LGHNA, CDR2 YSLEER. This CDR3 is built from 13 residues. V lost 1 base and J 7 bases, leaving 10 bases between the germline ends. CDR3 bases: TGCGCCAGCAGCCAAGGGACTTATTTTGAAGCTTTCTTT. As protein: CASSQGTYFEAFF.

This chain links TRBV7-9 with TRBJ2-5; tentatively, D is TRBD2 (5 bases). The length of the CDR3 is 14 residues. V lost 2 bases, J lost 2 bases, and 9 bases lay in between. The germline V gene encodes CDR1 SEHNR and CDR2 FQNEAQ (reference sequence). The CDR3 nucleotides read TGTGCCAGCAGCTTAAGGTCGGGACAAGAGACCCAGTACTTC. Protein product: CASSLRSGQETQYF.

The genes are TRBV7-2 and TRBJ2-1; weak D call: TRBD2 (5 bases). CDR3 length: 17 residues. Germline V CDR1 and CDR2: SGHTA, FQGNSA. V lost 5 bases, J lost 0 bases, and 17 bases lay in between. CDR3 nucleotide sequence: TGTGCCAGCAGCCTCCAACCGTTAGCGCCCTCCTACAATGAGCAGTTCTTC. Its protein product is CASSLQPLAPSYNEQFF.

The chain has TRBV25-1 and TRBJ1-2; D might be TRBD1 (6 bases). V was shortened by 4 bases and J by 4 bases, with 7 bases between the two germline ends. The CDR3 covers 12 residues. Germline loops: CDR1 MGHDK, CDR2 SYGVNS. CDR3 in DNA: TGTGCCAGCAGTGTCAGGGGCTATGGCTACACCTTC. Encoded protein: CASSVRGYGYTF.

The V gene is TRBV27, the J gene TRBJ1-6; 8 nucleotides agree with TRBD1. CDR1 and CDR2 (germline): MNHEY, SMNVEV (reference sequence). The CDR3 is 13 residues long. V gave up 10 bases and J gave up 10 bases; unmatched junction bases: 9. CDR3 coding DNA: TGTGCCACCGCGACAGGGGTAGGGTCACCCCTCCACTTT. It is translated as CATATGVGSPLHF.

A few counts support this clone. The chain has TRBV11-2 and TRBJ2-2; maybe TRBD1 (7 bases). The CDR3 spans 16 residues. Between the trimmed V and J ends, which lost 6 bases and 7 bases, there was a span of 21 bases. Germline V CDR1 and CDR2: SGHAT, FQNNGV. The CDR3 region has the DNA TGTGCCAGCAGTTCCCGTGGAGGGGGCTTCATCGGGGAGCTGTTTTTT. This encodes CASSSRGGGFIGELFF.

This rearrangement joins TRBV6-6 to TRBJ1-1, with D unresolved. The CDR3 sequence is 12 residues long. Trimming shortened V by 7 bases and J by 1 base, and 7 bases separated the two germline ends. Germline V lookup: CDR1 MNHNY, CDR2 SVGAGI (reference sequence). The chain's CDR3 is CASTPGNTEAFF. The CDR3 nucleotides are TGTGCCAGCACCCCCGGGAACACTGAAGCTTTCTTT.

The chain combines TRBV6-4 with TRBJ1-3; 7 bases map to TRBD1. The V gene's germline CDR1 is MRHNA and CDR2 SNTAGT. V was clipped by 4 bases and J by 4 bases; unmatched bases: 13. The CDR3 extends over 17 amino acids. Here the CDR3 DNA reads TGTGCCAGCAGTGGGAGACGACAGGGATCCTGCGGAAACACCATATATTTT. It codes for CASSGRRQGSCGNTIYF.

This clone was detected once. The chain joins TRBV5-5 to TRBJ2-1; D gene uncertain. V lost 4 bases and J lost 0, with 11 bases in between. The germline V gene has CDR1 SGHKS and CDR2 YYEKEE (reference sequence). The CDR3 is 15 amino acids. Here the CDR3 DNA reads TGTGCCAGCAGCGCCGAGGAGAGCTCCTACAATGAGCAGTTCTTC. It translates to CASSAEESSYNEQFF.

This clone was counted a few times. The chain recombines TRBV5-6 with TRBJ2-2, with 10 bases identical to TRBD1. V lost 4 bases and J lost 1; bases outside the gene matches: 4. The CDR3 contains 16 residues. Per germline, CDR1 SGHDT and CDR2 YYEEEE. CDR3 DNA sequence: TGTGCCAGCAGCCCGGACAGGGGGAAGAACACCGGGGAGCTGTTTTTT. Its translation: CASSPDRGKNTGELFF.

The V and J genes are TRBV19 and TRBJ1-5, with D tentatively TRBD1 (6 bases). The CDR3 has 16 residues. Germline V gene lookup returns CDR1 LNHDA and CDR2 SQIVND (reference sequence). Trimming removed 4 bases from V and 4 bases from J, with 17 bases in between. Here the CDR3 reads CASSKDRTDRNQPQHF. The CDR3 DNA sequence: TGTGCCAGTAGTAAAGACCGGACAGATCGGAATCAGCCCCAGCATTTT.

Written as DNA, the CDR3 is TGTGCCAGCAGTTTGCTAGCGGGAGGTCCCGGGGAGCTGTTTTTT. Translating it yields CASSLLAGGPGELFF. This chain connects TRBV27 to TRBJ2-2; 11 positions agree with TRBD2. This CDR3 has 15 amino acids. The germline V gene has CDR1 MNHEY and CDR2 SMNVEV (reference sequence). V lost 3 bases, J lost 6 bases, and 3 bases stayed unmatched.

The chain has TRBV6-5 and TRBJ2-5; 9 bases agree with TRBD2. The J call is in doubt because the DNA end fits TRBJ2-7 better. This CDR3 comprises 14 residues. Germline values: CDR1 MNHEY, CDR2 SVGAGI. The CDR3 nucleotides read TGTGCCAGCGGGGCGGGAGGGGTATCCTACGAGCAGTACTTC. It yields the protein CASGAGGVSYEQYF.

Comments on this clone: At one boundary the junction diverges from the germline segment, which might be a read error. This chain joins TRBV7-9 and TRBJ1-2; 8 bases align to TRBD1. Per germline, CDR1 SEHNR and CDR2 FQNEAQ (reference sequence). This CDR3 comprises 17 residues. The CDR3 here is CSSSLGQGRSSSYGYTF. The CDR3 DNA reads TGTTCCAGCAGCTTAGGACAGGGTCGGAGTTCTAGCTATGGCTACACCTTC.

V and J are TRBV2 and TRBJ2-1; 11 bases are a match to TRBD2. The CDR3 covers 16 residues. Germline V gene sequence: CDR1 SNHLY, CDR2 FYNNEI. With 5 bases clipped from V and 3 bases from J, the junction kept 6 bases outside the gene matches. CDR3: CASSLRTSGFYNEQFF. The CDR3 coding sequence is TGTGCCAGCAGTCTACGGACTAGCGGGTTCTACAATGAGCAGTTCTTC.

The rearrangement links TRBV2 to TRBJ2-5, with 10 positions matching TRBD1. J lost 7 bases, V lost 6 bases, and 5 bases had no gene match. The CDR3 has 13 amino acids. From germline, CDR1 is SNHLY and CDR2 FYNNEI. The CDR3 DNA is TGTGCCAGCAGGGGGGACAGGGGTGGGACCCAGTACTTC. Translation: CASRGDRGGTQYF.

This chain connects TRBV19 to TRBJ1-1; 8 bases line up with TRBD1. Germline-derived CDR1 and CDR2 are LNHDA and SQIVND (reference sequence). J lost 1 base, V lost 2 bases, and 6 bases had no gene match. The CDR3 loop spans 16 amino acids. CDR3 nucleotide sequence: TGTGCCAGTAGTATAAGTACAGGACAGGGGAACACTGAAGCTTTCTTT. This codes for CASSISTGQGNTEAFF.

This chain connects TRBV30 to TRBJ2-7; no definite D call. V was cut by 0 bases and J by 3 bases, with 12 bases left in between. Germline loops: CDR1 GTSNPN, CDR2 SVGIG (reference sequence). The CDR3 loop spans 14 amino acids. The CDR3 region is CAWSVGQLVYEQYF. For the CDR3, the DNA is TGTGCCTGGAGTGTTGGTCAGCTAGTCTACGAGCAGTACTTC.

The V gene is TRBV28, the J gene TRBJ1-1; 8 nucleotides match TRBD1. V lost 5 bases to trimming and J lost 6 bases; unmatched junction nucleotides: 8. The CDR3 contains 14 residues. Germline V gene lookup returns CDR1 MDHEN and CDR2 SYDVKM. The CDR3 spells CASSPPDRASEAFF. CDR3 sequence (DNA): TGTGCCAGCAGTCCCCCGGACAGGGCCTCTGAAGCTTTCTTT.

The chain has TRBV5-1 and TRBJ2-6; D remains ambiguous. The V gene lost 0 bases and the J gene lost 0 bases, with 4 bases spanning the gap. Germline V gives CDR1 SGHRS, CDR2 YFSETQ. This CDR3 is built from 15 residues. For the CDR3, the DNA is TGCGCCAGCAGCTTGGCTACCTCTGGGGCCAACGTCCTGACTTTC. Protein sequence: CASSLATSGANVLTF.

The chain has TRBV29-1 and TRBJ1-2, with D maybe TRBD1 (6 bases). V was clipped by 3 bases and J by 5 bases, with 10 bases between them. The CDR3 spans 12 residues. In germline, CDR1 is SQVTM, CDR2 ANQGSEA. Here the CDR3 DNA reads TGCAGCGTTGAGGAAGGGGGTTATGGCTACACCTTC. Translation: CSVEEGGYGYTF. Variable domain in full (rest from reference TRBV29-1 and TRBJ1-2): SAVISQKPSRDICQRGTSLTIQCQVDSQVTMMFWYRQQPGQSLTLIATANQGSEATYESGFVIDKFPISRPNLTFSTLTVSNMSPEDSSIYLCSVEEGGYGYTFGSGTRLTVV.

The rearrangement joins TRBV13 to TRBJ1-1; D possibly corresponds to TRBD1 (6 bases). CDR1 and CDR2 from the germline V gene are PRHDT and FYEKMQ (reference sequence). V lost 5 bases, J lost 3 bases, and 16 bases lay in between. The CDR3 length is 15 residues. In DNA, the CDR3 is TGTGCCAGCAGCATACAGCAGGGGTGGGACACTGAAGCTTTCTTT. Amino acids: CASSIQQGWDTEAFF.

J is TRBJ1-4 and V is TRBV29-1; D possibly corresponds to TRBD1 (5 bases). Deletions cut 4 bases from V and 6 bases from J, with 9 bases between. This CDR3 is 12 amino acids long. CDR1 is SQVTM, CDR2 ANQGSEA, per germline. CDR3 residues: CSVGGADEKLFF. In nucleotides, the CDR3 is TGCAGCGTTGGCGGGGCGGATGAAAAACTGTTTTTT.

In nucleotides, the CDR3 is TGTGCCAGCAGTGAGGGCCCGAGAGAGACCCAGTACTTC. Amino acids: CASSEGPRETQYF. The chain is built from TRBV6-1 and TRBJ2-5; D remains unclear. This CDR3 contains 13 residues. Germline V gene data show CDR1 as MNHNS and CDR2 as SASEGT. Trimming removed 3 bases from V and 4 bases from J, with 9 bases in between.

The CDR3 sequence is CASSESYGYTF. In DNA form, the CDR3 reads TGTGCCAGCAGTGAGAGCTATGGCTACACCTTC. The chain uses TRBV6-6 and TRBJ1-2, with unresolved D. Deletions cut 5 bases from V and 4 bases from J, with 5 bases between. Germline V gene sequence: CDR1 MNHNY, CDR2 SVGAGI (reference sequence). The CDR3 has 11 amino acids.

The chain joins TRBV9 to TRBJ2-5, with 8 positions matching TRBD1. V was pared by 5 bases and J by 1 base, with 10 bases of the junction left unmatched. The CDR3 extends over 16 amino acids. Germline V CDR1 and CDR2: SGDLS, YYNGEE. The CDR3 reads CASSGKQGGFQETQYF. The CDR3 DNA reads as TGTGCCAGCAGTGGAAAACAGGGGGGTTTCCAAGAGACCCAGTACTTC.

This clone has more than one count but fewer than ten. The genes are TRBV19 and TRBJ1-5; D call uncertain. V lost 3 bases and J 6 bases, leaving 12 bases between the germline ends. Germline V gives CDR1 LNHDA, CDR2 SQIVND (reference sequence). The CDR3 covers 14 residues. CDR3 sequence: CASSIPATGQPQHF. The DNA of the CDR3 is TGTGCCAGTAGTATTCCCGCCACGGGTCAGCCCCAGCATTTT.

The chain combines TRBV2 with TRBJ1-2, with a tentative D call TRBD1 (5 bases). V lost 5 bases and J lost 7, with 17 bases in between. The CDR3 is 14 residues long. The germline gives CDR1 SNHLY, CDR2 FYNNEI. CDR3 protein: CASSPNLNRSGYTF. The CDR3 DNA reads TGTGCCAGCAGTCCGAACCTCAACAGGTCTGGCTACACCTTC.

This chain joins TRBV28 and TRBJ1-2; TRBD1 is a possible D gene (6 bases). Trimming shortened V by 1 base and J by 14 bases, and 14 bases separated the two germline ends. Germline CDR1 MDHEN, CDR2 SYDVKM. This CDR3 contains 12 residues. The CDR3 loop reads CASSLSKGGFTF. The CDR3, as DNA: TGTGCCAGCAGTTTATCCAAAGGGGGTTTTACCTTC.

The chain has TRBV9 and TRBJ2-7; D might be TRBD1 (7 bases). Trimming left V 0 bases short and J 4 bases short, with 14 bases between. Germline CDR1 and CDR2: SGDLS and YYNGEE. This CDR3 is built from 15 residues. This CDR3 is CASSVDETGRYEQYF. The DNA for the CDR3 is TGTGCCAGCAGCGTAGATGAGACAGGGAGGTACGAGCAGTACTTC.

This clone appeared a few times. The gene calls are TRBV7-8 and TRBJ2-5, with a weak D call TRBD1 (5 bases). V was clipped by 4 bases and J by 5 bases, with 14 bases between them. This CDR3 region has 14 residues. Germline values: CDR1 SGHVS, CDR2 FQNEAQ. The CDR3 reads CASSSYRSGETQYF. Written as DNA, the CDR3 is TGTGCCAGCAGCTCGTACAGGTCCGGTGAGACCCAGTACTTC.

This chain links TRBV6-5 with TRBJ2-7; no clear D gene. CDR1 and CDR2 (germline): MNHEY, SVGAGI. This CDR3 has 12 amino acids. V lost 7 bases to trimming and J lost 7 bases, with 14 bases between them. As DNA, the CDR3 is TGTGCCAGCATAAACTCGGCTAGGGAGCAGTACTTC. This encodes CASINSAREQYF.